Presented here are 21 T cell receptor beta chains from one specimen sequenced in a study of tumor and adjacent non-tumor tissue in lung cancer. RNA was extracted from bulk tissue without any cell sorting. Distant lung tissue was collected more than 3 cm away from the tumor edge. TCRbeta libraries were built with three rounds of nested PCR, modified from ARM-PCR. From the multiplex PCR reads, TCRdb called clonotypes with MiXCR, one entry per CDR3 protein. The profile shows about 90,000 distinct CDR3 sequences, 76% of them singletons. Sequencing was performed on distant non-tumor lung tissue. All receptors come from a woman between 45 and 65 years old with non-small cell lung cancer.

This clonotype was counted a single time. One end of the junction is discordant with germline, which a read error may explain. The V gene is TRBV10-3, the J gene TRBJ2-7; 7 nucleotides match TRBD1. The CDR3 sequence is 14 residues long. From germline, CDR1 is ENHRY and CDR2 SYGVKD. The chain's CDR3 is CAISESGQTYELYF. CDR3 DNA sequence: TGTGCCATCAGTGAGTCGGGACAGACTTACGAGCTGTACTTC.

This clonotype was seen just once. The junction does not match germline at one end; this may be a read error. This chain connects TRBV6-1 to TRBJ2-5; the D is unclear. This CDR3 region has 15 residues. Germline CDR1 reads MNHNS; CDR2 reads SASEGT. In DNA, the CDR3 is TGTACCAGCAGTGAATCCCCGATGGGGTTAGAGACCCAGTACTTC. Translation: CTSSESPMGLETQYF.

There are many counts of this clonotype. This rearrangement joins TRBV6-5 to TRBJ1-5; the match to TRBD1 covers 10 bases. The CDR3 length is 15 residues. Per the germline V gene, CDR1 is MNHEY and CDR2 is SVGAGI. V gave up 5 bases and J gave up 3 bases; unmatched junction bases: 4. Here the CDR3 reads CASSPGTGDNQPQHF. DNA for the CDR3: TGTGCCAGCAGTCCCGGGACAGGGGACAATCAGCCCCAGCATTTT.

Points on this clonotype: Sequence at one end of the junction differs from germline and may be a read error. This chain links TRBV6-1 with TRBJ1-5; tentatively, D is TRBD1 (5 bases). The CDR3 runs to 18 residues. The V gene's germline CDR1 is MNHNS and CDR2 SASEGT. CDR3 protein: CASNEATFNVRVHQPPHF. Written as DNA, the CDR3 is TGTGCCAGCAATGAAGCGACCTTTAATGTCAGGGTTCATCAGCCCCCGCATTTT.

Remarks on this clonotype: One end of the junction fails to match germline, which may point to a read error. The chain combines TRBV6-1 with TRBJ2-7; no definite D call. The CDR3 covers 12 residues. CDR1 is MNHNS, CDR2 SASEGT, per germline. The CDR3 nucleotides read TGTGCCAGCAGTGCGACTGCTATTGAGCAGTATTTC. Its protein is CASSATAIEQYF.

The gene calls are TRBV11-2 and TRBJ1-5; 7 bases map to TRBD1. The germline CDR1 and CDR2 sequences are SGHAT and FQNNGV. This CDR3 spans 14 amino acids. Unmatched junction bases numbered 11, after V lost 9 bases and J lost 6 bases. CDR3 amino acids: CARTLKGAGQPQHF. The CDR3, as DNA: TGTGCCAGGACCTTAAAGGGGGCAGGTCAGCCCCAGCATTTT.

In its sample, this clonotype is medium-sized. V and J are TRBV29-1 and TRBJ2-2; D is unresolved. The CDR3 is 14 amino acids. CDR1 is SQVTM and CDR2 is ANQGSEA in the germline V gene. The ends were cut back, 2 bases at V and 1 base at J, with 8 bases in the middle. CDR3 bases: TGCAGCGTTGAATTATTCAGGAACACCGGGGAGCTGTTTTTT. Translating it yields CSVELFRNTGELFF.

In regard to this clonotype: Mismatch with germline at one junction end may stem from a read error. The chain is built from TRBV6-6 and TRBJ2-5; D ambiguous. The CDR3 contains 15 residues. CDR1 and CDR2 (germline): MNHNY, SVGAGI (reference sequence). CDR3 bases: TGTGCAAGCAGTCCCCCGGACCCAGTTGAGGAGACCCAGTACTTC. Protein sequence: CASSPPDPVEETQYF.

Of note for this clonotype: The germline gene is not matched at one end of the junction; a read error may be the cause. J is TRBJ2-3 and V is TRBV29-1, with D possibly TRBD1 on 5 matching bases. This CDR3 has 12 amino acids. Germline loops: CDR1 SQVTM, CDR2 ANQGSEA. CDR3 loop: CSVPAQTDTQYF. CDR3 in DNA: TGCAGCGTTCCGGCCCAGACAGATACACAGTATTTT.

The rearrangement uses TRBV5-6 and TRBJ2-7; 9 bases fit TRBD2. Germline CDR1 is SGHDT and CDR2 is YYEEEE. CDR3 size: 15 residues. CDR3 in amino acids: CRSSLGPSGTYEQYF. The CDR3 nucleotides are TGTCGCAGCAGCTTGGGCCCTAGCGGGACCTACGAGCAGTACTTC.

The chain couples TRBV4-2 to TRBJ1-2; 7 nucleotides match TRBD1. This CDR3 is built from 13 residues. Germline V CDR1 and CDR2: LGHNA, YNFKEQ. The CDR3 DNA reads as TGTGTCAGTAGCCCACAGGGGATCAATGGCTACACCTTC. Protein sequence: CVSSPQGINGYTF.

This clonotype was seen once. This sequence joins TRBV9 and TRBJ2-7; TRBD1 agrees at 7 bases. Germline CDR1 and CDR2: SGDLS and YYNGEE. The CDR3 extends over 15 amino acids. The V segment lost 3 bases and the J segment 6 bases; nucleotides outside the gene matches: 12. The CDR3 DNA reads TGTGCCAGCAGCGCTCACACGGGACAGCAGTGCGAGCAGTACTTC. Protein product: CASSAHTGQQCEQYF.

The chain employs TRBV5-4 and TRBJ2-5, with 7 positions matching TRBD2. Trimming at V came to 4 bases and at J to 7 bases, leaving 13 bases not matched to a gene. Per the germline V gene, CDR1 is SGHNT and CDR2 is YYREEE (reference sequence). The CDR3 length is 15 residues. CDR3 DNA sequence: TGTGCCAGCAGCCATTACAATGATGGGAGGGGGACCCAGTACTTC. Residues: CASSHYNDGRGTQYF.

This clonotype has a single count. In this CDR3 the conserved last residue, phenylalanine or tryptophan, is missing, so a read error is likely. The rearrangement uses TRBV11-2 and TRBJ2-7; D is perhaps TRBD2 (6 bases). The CDR3 has 12 amino acids. Germline CDR1 reads SGHAT; CDR2 reads FQNNGV. The CDR3 is CTSSLRSGEQYS. As DNA, the CDR3 is TGTACCAGCAGCTTAAGAAGCGGGGAGCAGTACTCC.

For this clonotype: The DNA is omitted, as the CDR3 cannot be located on it reliably, and the CDR3 follows TCRdb's listing. The CDR3 sequence is CASCYFAGGTGELFF. The chain has TRBV6-5 and TRBJ2-2; the table calls TRBD1, which could not be checked here. Germline-derived CDR1 and CDR2 are MNHEY and SVGAGI. Termini included, the CDR3 measures 15 amino acids.

Notes on this clonotype: One end of the junction varies from germline; a read error may be responsible. The CDR3 protein is CVSSDITLYEQYF. The CDR3 nucleotides read TGTGTCAGCAGTGATATCACCCTCTACGAGCAATACTTC. V and J are TRBV6-1 and TRBJ2-7, with D unresolved. There are 13 residues in the CDR3. CDR1 and CDR2 from the germline V gene are MNHNS and SASEGT.

V gene TRBV6-1 combines with J gene TRBJ2-1; 7 positions match TRBD2. The CDR3 runs to 15 residues. In germline, CDR1 is MNHNS, CDR2 SASEGT. CDR3 in DNA: TGTCTTAGCAGTGGGGGGAGGGCCCCTTATAATGAGCAGTTCTTC. Its protein is CLSSGGRAPYNEQFF.

Of note for this clonotype: Lacking the conserved final phenylalanine or tryptophan, this CDR3 likely reflects a read error. The V call is TRBV28, the J call TRBJ2-2; TRBD1 or TRBD2 may be the D gene (5 bases each). The germline CDR1 and CDR2 sequences are MDHEN and SYDVKM. This CDR3 region has 15 residues. CDR3 nucleotide sequence: TGTGTAAGCAGTTTATCTAGAGGGGTATCCGGGGAGCTGTTTTTA. Its translation: CVSSLSRGVSGELFL.

The chain employs TRBV5-5 and TRBJ2-7; perhaps TRBD2 as D (6 bases). Trimming stripped 5 bases from V and 2 bases from J, with 17 bases between. Germline V gene sequence: CDR1 SGHKS, CDR2 YYEKEE (reference sequence). The length of the CDR3 is 15 residues. The CDR3 loop is CASSPAPGATYEQYF. The DNA for the CDR3 is TGTGCCAGCAGTCCCGCCCCGGGAGCCACCTACGAGCAGTACTTC.

Only a few counts were recorded for this clonotype. A much more abundant neighbour one base away suggests this may be a read error. The rearrangement joins TRBV5-1 to TRBJ2-6; D is undetermined. Germline V gene data show CDR1 as SGHRS and CDR2 as YFSETQ. Trimming cost V 2 bases and J 4 bases, with 7 bases left between them. The CDR3 extends over 14 amino acids. The CDR3 loop is CASSFTIGANVLTF. The CDR3 DNA reads TGCGCCAGCAGCTTTACCATCGGGGCCAACGTCCTGACTTTC. Full variable domain (missing parts from reference TRBV5-1 and TRBJ2-6): KAGVTQTPRYLIKTRGQQVTLSCSPISGHRSVSWYQQTPGQGLQFLFEYFSETQRNKGNFPGRFSGRQFSNSRSEMNVSTLELGDSALYLCASSFTIGANVLTFGAGSRLTVL.

The rearrangement uses TRBV14 and TRBJ2-7; 7 nucleotides align to TRBD1. Germline V lookup: CDR1 SGHDN, CDR2 FVKESK. The CDR3 totals 13 residues. J gave up 4 bases and V 5 bases, and 5 bases lay outside the gene matches. CDR3 sequence (DNA): TGTGCCAGCAGCAGGGCAGGGGGATACGAGCAGTACTTC. This codes for CASSRAGGYEQYF.